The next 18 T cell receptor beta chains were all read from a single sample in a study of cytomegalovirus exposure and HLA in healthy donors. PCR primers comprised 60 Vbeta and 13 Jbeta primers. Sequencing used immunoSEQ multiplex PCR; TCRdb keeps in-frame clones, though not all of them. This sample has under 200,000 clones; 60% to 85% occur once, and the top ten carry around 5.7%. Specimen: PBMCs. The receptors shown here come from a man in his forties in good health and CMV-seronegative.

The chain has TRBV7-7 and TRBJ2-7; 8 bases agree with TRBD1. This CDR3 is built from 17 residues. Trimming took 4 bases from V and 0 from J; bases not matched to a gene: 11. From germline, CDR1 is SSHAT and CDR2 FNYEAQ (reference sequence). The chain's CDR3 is CASSSPQGAPSSYEQYF. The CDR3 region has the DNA TGTGCCAGCAGCTCTCCCCAGGGGGCGCCGAGCTCCTACGAGCAGTACTTC.

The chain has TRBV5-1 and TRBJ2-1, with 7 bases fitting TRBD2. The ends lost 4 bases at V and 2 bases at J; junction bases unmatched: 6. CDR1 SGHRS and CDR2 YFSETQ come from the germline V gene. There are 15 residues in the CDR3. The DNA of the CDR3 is TGCGCCAGCAGCCCTGGAGGGACTACCTACAATGAGCAGTTCTTC. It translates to CASSPGGTTYNEQFF.

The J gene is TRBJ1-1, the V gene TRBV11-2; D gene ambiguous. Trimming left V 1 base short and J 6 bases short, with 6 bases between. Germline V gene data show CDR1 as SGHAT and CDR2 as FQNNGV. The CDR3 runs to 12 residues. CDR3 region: CASSLGGPEAFF. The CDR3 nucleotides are TGTGCCAGCAGCTTAGGCGGTCCTGAAGCTTTCTTT.

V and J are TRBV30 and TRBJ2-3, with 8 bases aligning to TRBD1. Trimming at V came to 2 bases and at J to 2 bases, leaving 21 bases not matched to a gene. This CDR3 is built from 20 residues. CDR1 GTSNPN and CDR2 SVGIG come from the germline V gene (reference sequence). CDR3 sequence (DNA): TGTGCCTGGAGTTTTCGGGACAGGCCTCTCAAAAGGGCTAACACAGATACGCAGTATTTT. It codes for CAWSFRDRPLKRANTDTQYF.

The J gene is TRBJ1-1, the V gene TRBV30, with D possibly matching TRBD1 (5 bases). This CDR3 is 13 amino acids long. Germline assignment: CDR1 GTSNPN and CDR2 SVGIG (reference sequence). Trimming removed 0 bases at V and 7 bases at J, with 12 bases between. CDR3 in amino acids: CAWSVLGGGEAFF. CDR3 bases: TGTGCCTGGAGTGTACTGGGGGGTGGTGAAGCTTTCTTT.

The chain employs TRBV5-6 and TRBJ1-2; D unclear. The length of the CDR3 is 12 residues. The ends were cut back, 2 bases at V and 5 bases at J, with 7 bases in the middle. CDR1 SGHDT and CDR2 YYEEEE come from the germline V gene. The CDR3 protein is CASSLSRYGYTF. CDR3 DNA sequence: TGTGCCAGCAGCTTATCCCGGTATGGCTACACCTTC.

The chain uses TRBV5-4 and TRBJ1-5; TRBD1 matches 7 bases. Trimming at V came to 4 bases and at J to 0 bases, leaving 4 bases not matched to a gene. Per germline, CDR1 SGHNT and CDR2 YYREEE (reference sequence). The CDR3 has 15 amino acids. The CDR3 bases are TGTGCCAGCAGCACCGGGACAGATAGCAATCAGCCCCAGCATTTT. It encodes CASSTGTDSNQPQHF.

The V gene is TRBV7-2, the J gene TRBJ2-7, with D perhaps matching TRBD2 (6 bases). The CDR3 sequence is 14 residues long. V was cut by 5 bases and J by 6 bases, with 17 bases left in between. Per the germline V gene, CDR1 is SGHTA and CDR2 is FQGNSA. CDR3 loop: CASSQTSGAREQYF. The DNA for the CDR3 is TGTGCCAGCAGCCAGACTAGTGGCGCTCGCGAGCAGTACTTC.

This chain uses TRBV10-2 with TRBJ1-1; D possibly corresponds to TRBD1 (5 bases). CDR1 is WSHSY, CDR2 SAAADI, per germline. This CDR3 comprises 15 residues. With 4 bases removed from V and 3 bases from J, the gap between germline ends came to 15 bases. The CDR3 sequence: CASSGGQGGHTEAFF. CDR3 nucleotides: TGCGCCAGCAGTGGAGGTCAGGGAGGACACACTGAAGCTTTCTTT.

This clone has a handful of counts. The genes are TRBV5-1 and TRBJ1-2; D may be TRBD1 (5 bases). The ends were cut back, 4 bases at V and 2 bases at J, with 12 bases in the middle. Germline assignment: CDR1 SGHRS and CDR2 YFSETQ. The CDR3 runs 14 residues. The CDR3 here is CASSPVSGNYGYTF. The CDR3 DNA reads TGCGCCAGCAGCCCGGTATCAGGGAACTATGGCTACACCTTC.

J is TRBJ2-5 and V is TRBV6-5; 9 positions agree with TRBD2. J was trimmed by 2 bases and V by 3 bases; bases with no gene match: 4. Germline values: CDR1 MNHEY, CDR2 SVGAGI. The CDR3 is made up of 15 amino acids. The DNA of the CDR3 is TGTGCCAGCAGTTATAGACTAGCGGTACAAGAGACCCAGTACTTC. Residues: CASSYRLAVQETQYF.

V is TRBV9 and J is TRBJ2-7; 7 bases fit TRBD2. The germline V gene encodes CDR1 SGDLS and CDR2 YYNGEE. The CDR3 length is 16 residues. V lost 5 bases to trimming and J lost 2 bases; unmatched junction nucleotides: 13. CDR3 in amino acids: CASREGGSRWPYEQYF. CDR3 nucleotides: TGTGCCAGCAGAGAAGGCGGGAGTAGGTGGCCCTACGAGCAGTACTTC.

The CDR3 DNA sequence: TGTGCCAGCAGCCCAGGCCCTTTTAGCAATCAGCCCCAGCATTTT. As protein: CASSPGPFSNQPQHF. The V call is TRBV7-9, the J call TRBJ1-5; D ambiguous. Between the trimmed V and J ends, which lost 5 bases and 0 bases, there was a span of 11 bases. Germline V lookup: CDR1 SEHNR, CDR2 FQNEAQ (reference sequence). This CDR3 region has 15 residues.

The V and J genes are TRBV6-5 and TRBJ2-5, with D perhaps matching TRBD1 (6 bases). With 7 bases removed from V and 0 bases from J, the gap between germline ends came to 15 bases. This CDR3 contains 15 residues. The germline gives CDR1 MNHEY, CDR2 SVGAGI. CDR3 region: CASTLRAGDQETQYF. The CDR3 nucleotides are TGTGCCAGCACGTTAAGGGCAGGGGACCAAGAGACCCAGTACTTC.

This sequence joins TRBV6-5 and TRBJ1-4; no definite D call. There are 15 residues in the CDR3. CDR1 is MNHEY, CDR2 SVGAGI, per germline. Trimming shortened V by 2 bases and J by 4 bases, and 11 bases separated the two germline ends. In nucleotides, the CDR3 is TGTGCCAGCAGTTACGGAGGTTTAAGTAATGAAAAACTGTTTTTT. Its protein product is CASSYGGLSNEKLFF.

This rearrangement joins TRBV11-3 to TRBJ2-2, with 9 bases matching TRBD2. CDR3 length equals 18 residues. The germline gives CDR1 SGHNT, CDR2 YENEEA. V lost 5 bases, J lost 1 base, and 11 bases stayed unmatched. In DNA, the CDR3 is TGTGCCAGCAGCCCAGCCCTCTCACTAGCGGGGAACACCGGGGAGCTGTTTTTT. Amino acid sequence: CASSPALSLAGNTGELFF. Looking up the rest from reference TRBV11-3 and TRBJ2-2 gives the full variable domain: EAGVVQSPRYKIIEKKQPVAFWCNPISGHNTLYWYLQNLGQGPELLIRYENEEAVDDSQLPKDRFSAERLKGVDSTLKIQPAELGDSAVYLCASSPALSLAGNTGELFFGEGSRLTVL.

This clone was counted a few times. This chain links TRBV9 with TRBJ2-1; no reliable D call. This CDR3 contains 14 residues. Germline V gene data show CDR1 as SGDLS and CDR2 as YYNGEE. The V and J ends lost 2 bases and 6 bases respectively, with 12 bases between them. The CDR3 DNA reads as TGTGCCAGCAGCGTTAGTATCGCGCGCAATGAGCAGTTCTTC. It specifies CASSVSIARNEQFF.

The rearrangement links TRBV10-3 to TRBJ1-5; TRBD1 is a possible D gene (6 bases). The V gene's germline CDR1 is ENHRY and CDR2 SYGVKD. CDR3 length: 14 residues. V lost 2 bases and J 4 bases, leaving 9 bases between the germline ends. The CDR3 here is CAISERQANQPQHF. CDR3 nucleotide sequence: TGTGCCATCAGTGAGCGACAGGCAAATCAGCCCCAGCATTTT.